Presented here are 29 T cell receptor beta chains from one specimen sequenced in a study of T cells in Graves' hyperthyroidism and ophthalmopathy. Amplified TCR beta CDR3 regions came from RNA transcripts. The HTBI primer set drove a first-round RT-PCR of the TCR CDR3. Via MiXCR, TCRdb re-called the multiplex PCR reads, giving one row per CDR3 protein. The sample lists hundreds of thousands of distinct CDR3 sequences; about 15% were seen once. Sequencing was carried out using blood. The origin of the receptors is a woman between 18 and 29 years old with Graves' hyperthyroidism.

This clonotype was counted between two and nine times. The chain combines TRBV20-1 with TRBJ2-7; possible D gene TRBD2, 5 bases. The CDR3 totals 14 residues. The V gene lost 3 bases and the J gene lost 2 bases, with 14 bases spanning the gap. Germline-derived CDR1 and CDR2 are DFQATT and SNEGSKA (reference sequence). CDR3: CSARRRGTPYEQYF. The CDR3 DNA reads as TGCAGTGCTAGGCGCCGGGGAACCCCCTACGAGCAGTACTTC.

This clonotype was recorded at least ten times. This chain links TRBV6-1 with TRBJ2-2; no clear D gene. V shed 5 bases and J shed 0 bases, with 13 bases lying between them. The CDR3 totals 16 residues. Germline CDR1 and CDR2: MNHNS and SASEGT. CDR3 sequence: CASSYIRAPNTGELFF. In DNA, the CDR3 is TGTGCCAGCAGTTACATTCGCGCCCCGAACACCGGGGAGCTGTTTTTT.

This clonotype was seen a few times. This chain connects TRBV5-1 to TRBJ1-6; no clear D gene. CDR3 size: 13 residues. Trimming removed 0 bases at V and 8 bases at J, with 6 bases between. Germline CDR1 is SGHRS and CDR2 is YFSETQ. The CDR3 DNA sequence: TGCGCCAGCAGCTTGGCCGGTTATTCACCCCTCCACTTT. Translating it yields CASSLAGYSPLHF.

This clonotype was counted at least ten times. The rearrangement joins TRBV7-9 to TRBJ2-3; D remains ambiguous. Germline CDR1 SEHNR, CDR2 FQNEAQ (reference sequence). V was shortened by 10 bases and J by 8 bases, with 10 bases between the two germline ends. There are 10 residues in the CDR3. The CDR3: CAIDALTQYF. The CDR3 DNA follows: TGTGCCATCGACGCCCTTACGCAGTATTTT.

Many counts were recorded for this clonotype. The chain carries TRBV2 and TRBJ2-7; D is uncertain. V was trimmed by 9 bases and J by 0 bases, leaving 15 bases between them. The CDR3 is made up of 14 amino acids. Germline CDR1 SNHLY, CDR2 FYNNEI. The CDR3 loop reads CASVKDPISYEQYF. CDR3 bases: TGTGCCAGTGTTAAGGACCCAATCTCCTACGAGCAGTACTTC.

This clonotype was counted at least ten times. The chain links TRBV6-1 to TRBJ2-1; 9 bases line up with TRBD2. This CDR3 comprises 15 residues. Germline CDR1 MNHNS, CDR2 SASEGT. V shed 5 bases, J shed 3 bases, and the junction held 5 bases outside the gene matches. This CDR3 is CASSPTAGGYNEQFF. The CDR3 DNA follows: TGTGCCAGCAGTCCTACAGCGGGGGGCTACAATGAGCAGTTCTTC.

This clonotype was seen more than once but under ten times. The chain couples TRBV6-1 to TRBJ1-2, with D uncertain. The CDR3 covers 19 residues. Germline loops: CDR1 MNHNS, CDR2 SASEGT. Trimming stripped 1 base from V and 2 bases from J, with 23 bases between. The DNA for the CDR3 is TGTGCCAGCAGTGAAGAGTTTCCGAAGACCGTCTTTGGGAACTATGGCTACACCTTC. Protein product: CASSEEFPKTVFGNYGYTF.

There are many counts of this clonotype. The chain recombines TRBV7-9 with TRBJ1-4; D perhaps matches TRBD1 (6 bases). CDR1 and CDR2 (germline): SEHNR, FQNEAQ (reference sequence). Trimming took 4 bases from V and 4 from J, leaving 7 bases between them. The CDR3 runs to 13 residues. CDR3 residues: CASSWDNNEKLFF. As DNA, the CDR3 is TGTGCCAGCAGCTGGGACAATAATGAAAAACTGTTTTTT.

This clonotype was recorded a few times. This chain uses TRBV18 with TRBJ2-5, with TRBD1 matching 7 bases. Germline V lookup: CDR1 KGHSH, CDR2 LQKENI. Trimming cost V 6 bases and J 5 bases; bases outside gene matches: 6. The CDR3 is made up of 13 amino acids. The CDR3 region is CASSDRLTETQYF. The CDR3 DNA follows: TGTGCCAGCTCGGACAGGTTGACGGAGACCCAGTACTTC.

This clonotype was detected ten times or more. The gene calls are TRBV3-1 and TRBJ2-7; D ambiguous. The germline V gene has CDR1 LGHDT and CDR2 YNNKEL (reference sequence). Trimming stripped 2 bases from V and 1 base from J, with 6 bases between. The CDR3 runs to 13 residues. CDR3 in amino acids: CASSQSESYEQYF. The CDR3, as DNA: TGTGCCAGCAGCCAAAGCGAATCCTACGAGCAGTACTTC.

This clonotype was seen more than once but under ten times. CDR3 amino acids: CASSLERGLYEQYF. The DNA for the CDR3 is TGTGCCAGCAGCTTAGAGAGGGGTCTATACGAGCAGTACTTC. This sequence joins TRBV7-6 and TRBJ2-7; D assignment may be TRBD1 or TRBD2 (5 bases each). Per germline, CDR1 SGHVS and CDR2 FNYEAQ. This CDR3 has 14 residues. V shed 1 base and J shed 4 bases, with 11 bases lying between them.

In this sample, this clonotype turned up a few times. The genes are TRBV6-1 and TRBJ1-5; possibly TRBD1 for D (6 bases). The V end was cut by 6 bases, the J end by 0 bases, with 18 bases between. This CDR3 comprises 17 residues. Germline CDR1 MNHNS, CDR2 SASEGT. The CDR3, as DNA: TGTGCCAGCAGGATATCCGGACAGAGCTATAGCAATCAGCCCCAGCATTTT. Amino acids: CASRISGQSYSNQPQHF.

This clonotype was found many times. The V gene is TRBV30, the J gene TRBJ1-6, with 10 bases lining up with TRBD1. Germline V gene lookup returns CDR1 GTSNPN and CDR2 SVGIG (reference sequence). The J segment lost 7 bases and the V segment lost 2 bases, leaving 5 bases of the junction unmatched. The CDR3 has 15 amino acids. The CDR3 loop is CAWSHADRGNSPLHF. DNA for the CDR3: TGTGCCTGGAGTCATGCGGACAGGGGGAATTCACCCCTCCACTTT.

This clonotype has more than one count but fewer than ten. The chain carries TRBV4-1 and TRBJ1-3; 7 positions match TRBD1. CDR1 and CDR2 (germline): MGHRA, YSYEKL. Unmatched junction bases numbered 4, after V lost 7 bases and J lost 4 bases. CDR3 size: 13 residues. The CDR3 here is CASKEGAGNTIYF. The CDR3 DNA reads as TGCGCCAGCAAAGAGGGGGCGGGAAACACCATATATTTT.

The chain carries TRBV19 and TRBJ2-1, with TRBD2 identical over 8 bases. Unmatched junction bases numbered 7, after V lost 1 base and J lost 2 bases. CDR1 is LNHDA and CDR2 is SQIVND in the germline V gene (reference sequence). The CDR3 covers 17 residues. Written as DNA, the CDR3 is TGTGCCAGTAGTATAGCTCCGCGGGAGGTTACCTACAATGAGCAGTTCTTC. Translated: CASSIAPREVTYNEQFF.

The table lists this clonotype with many counts. The rearrangement links TRBV12-3 or TRBV12-4 to TRBJ2-5, with 7 bases aligning to TRBD2. Trimming removed 6 bases from V and 6 bases from J; junction bases left unmatched: 10. The CDR3 consists of 14 residues. The CDR3 protein is CASSPDGGLKTQYF. The CDR3 DNA sequence: TGTGCCAGCAGCCCGGACGGGGGGTTGAAGACCCAGTACTTC.

This clonotype was picked up a small number of times. The rearrangement joins TRBV25-1 to TRBJ2-5, with TRBD1 matching over 8 bases. CDR1 and CDR2 from the germline V gene are MGHDK and SYGVNS. The CDR3 covers 15 residues. Losses at the gene ends were 3 bases for V and 4 bases for J; bases not matched to a gene: 7. The DNA for the CDR3 is TGTGCCAGCAGTGATTTCGGCAGGGGGCTAGAGACCCAGTACTTC. Its protein is CASSDFGRGLETQYF.

CDR3 loop: CASSPPLSWETQYF. CDR3 nucleotide sequence: TGTGCCAGCAGTCCACCGCTCAGTTGGGAGACCCAGTACTTC. The chain uses TRBV3-1 and TRBJ2-5; no definite D call. Looked up from germline, CDR1 is LGHDT and CDR2 is YNNKEL (reference sequence). The V end lost 6 bases, the J end lost 5 bases, and 16 bases lay between the germline ends. This CDR3 spans 14 amino acids.

At least ten counts were recorded for this clonotype. The V call is TRBV30, the J call TRBJ2-4; 8 nucleotides align to TRBD2. Germline lookup yields CDR1 GTSNPN and CDR2 SVGIG (reference sequence). The V and J ends lost 4 bases and 1 base, in that order; junction bases with no gene match: 6. CDR3 size: 15 residues. CDR3 in amino acids: CAWTLTGGAKNIQYF. The CDR3 coding sequence is TGTGCCTGGACCCTAACGGGGGGGGCCAAAAACATTCAGTACTTC.

This clonotype was observed many times. The rearrangement uses TRBV20-1 and TRBJ1-2; a possible D gene is TRBD1 (6 bases). Germline V gives CDR1 DFQATT, CDR2 SNEGSKA (reference sequence). The CDR3 is 13 residues long. Trimming left V 1 base short and J 8 bases short, with 14 bases between. CDR3 DNA sequence: TGCAGTGCTAGAGCCGAGGGGGGTTACGGCTACACCTTC. This sequence encodes CSARAEGGYGYTF.

This clonotype was counted a few times. This chain connects TRBV6-1 to TRBJ2-3; 8 nucleotides agree with TRBD2. V lost 6 bases, J lost 2 bases, and 10 bases stayed unmatched. This CDR3 is built from 16 residues. Germline CDR1 and CDR2: MNHNS and SASEGT. The CDR3 protein is CASSPPGLGHTDTQYF. The CDR3 bases are TGTGCCAGCAGCCCACCGGGACTAGGACACACAGATACGCAGTATTTT.

This clonotype was picked up many times. This chain joins TRBV10-3 and TRBJ2-7; D remains unclear. CDR1 is ENHRY and CDR2 is SYGVKD in the germline V gene. The V and J ends lost 8 bases and 3 bases respectively, with 14 bases between them. The CDR3 has 13 amino acids. The DNA for the CDR3 is TGTGCCATCCATCAGGATGGGAACTACGAGCAGTACTTC. Translation: CAIHQDGNYEQYF.

This clonotype was seen ten or more times. The J gene is TRBJ2-7, the V gene TRBV20-1, with 7 bases matching TRBD2. The CDR3 has 17 amino acids. With V trimmed by 3 bases and J by 0 bases, 14 bases remained unmatched. The germline V gene encodes CDR1 DFQATT and CDR2 SNEGSKA (reference sequence). Here the CDR3 reads CSARFRGGRGTSYEQYF. DNA of the CDR3: TGCAGTGCTAGGTTCCGGGGTGGGCGGGGGACCTCCTACGAGCAGTACTTC.

This clonotype was counted only a few times. The chain uses TRBV11-3 and TRBJ1-1; 7 nucleotides agree with TRBD1. The junction had 3 bases not matched to a gene; V was cut back by 4 bases and J by 4 bases. Germline V gene sequence: CDR1 SGHNT, CDR2 YENEEA. This CDR3 comprises 13 residues. This CDR3 is CASSSGTATEAFF. The CDR3 DNA reads as TGTGCCAGCAGCTCCGGGACAGCCACTGAAGCTTTCTTT.

This clonotype has a count of ten or more. The chain has TRBV7-8 and TRBJ2-5; 10 nucleotides align to TRBD2. The CDR3 covers 15 residues. Germline values: CDR1 SGHVS, CDR2 FQNEAQ. V trimming: 2 bases; J trimming: 2 bases; junction bases outside the gene matches: 2. The CDR3 nucleotides are TGTGCCAGCAGCTTAAGGGGACTAGCGCAAGAGACCCAGTACTTC. Its translation: CASSLRGLAQETQYF.

The rearrangement joins TRBV27 to TRBJ2-2, with D maybe TRBD1 (6 bases). This CDR3 spans 13 amino acids. V was pared by 8 bases and J by 0 bases, with 7 bases between. CDR1 and CDR2 from the germline V gene are MNHEY and SMNVEV (reference sequence). The CDR3 region is CASGTTNTGELFF. CDR3 coding DNA: TGTGCCAGCGGGACAACGAACACCGGGGAGCTGTTTTTT.

This rearrangement joins TRBV3-1 to TRBJ2-7; D is perhaps TRBD1 or TRBD2 (5 bases each). V lost 5 bases and J 3 bases, leaving 14 bases between the germline ends. This CDR3 has 14 amino acids. Germline lookup yields CDR1 LGHDT and CDR2 YNNKEL (reference sequence). CDR3 sequence: CASSFRGSLYEQYF. DNA of the CDR3: TGTGCCAGCAGCTTTCGGGGCAGCCTCTACGAGCAGTACTTC.

This clonotype was detected only a few times. This chain connects TRBV7-3 to TRBJ2-7; D may be TRBD2 (6 bases). Trimming left V 6 bases short and J 2 bases short, with 26 bases between. Germline V lookup: CDR1 SGHTA, CDR2 FQGTGA. The CDR3 is made up of 18 amino acids. The CDR3 spells CASSPVAPPGSRPYEQYF. For the CDR3, the DNA is TGTGCCAGCAGTCCGGTCGCCCCCCCCGGGAGTCGGCCCTACGAGCAGTACTTC.

The chain recombines TRBV29-1 with TRBJ2-2, with a possible D match to TRBD2 (5 bases). Trimming took 7 bases from V and 5 from J, leaving 17 bases between them. CDR1 is SQVTM and CDR2 is ANQGSEA in the germline V gene. The CDR3 loop spans 14 amino acids. The CDR3 region has the DNA TGCAGCGCCGTCAAATTCGGCGGGACCGGGGAGCTGTTTTTT. Its protein is CSAVKFGGTGELFF.